This is a list of T cell receptor beta chains from one sample in a study of CD8 T cells in ankylosing spondylitis. TCRdb used MiXCR to reprocess the 5' RACE reads, holding one entry per CDR3 protein. This sample has 200,000 to 250,000 distinct CDR3 sequences, with around 19% found just once. Sequenced: blood, either unsorted or a sorted T cell fraction (not recorded which). The origin of the receptors is a male donor with ankylosing spondylitis. Both conserved end residues are part of each CDR3. A D gene is named only where the DNA matches it firmly. For some rows the clone size is stated as once, few or many, or as a class when expanded; others skip it.

j_call d_call clone_size v_call cdr3_nt cdr3_aa
TRBJ1-2 - few TRBV12-3/TRBV12-4 TGTGCCAGCAGTTTAGGGTCGACGGGTAGGGCATATGGCTACACCTTC CASSLGSTGRAYGYTF
TRBJ2-5 - few TRBV7-8 TGTGCCAGCAGCTTAGGGACAGCTGAGCAAGAGACCCAGTACTTC CASSLGTAEQETQYF
TRBJ2-3 TRBD2 - TRBV9 TGTGCCAGCAGCGTAGGGTGGCTAGCGGGGGGGCTTGATACGCAGTATTTT CASSVGWLAGGLDTQYF
TRBJ2-5 - few TRBV20-1 TGCAGTGCTAGAGATCGAGCTCAGTCGGAAGAGACCCAGTACTTC CSARDRAQSEETQYF
TRBJ2-7 - - TRBV11-2 TGTGCCAGCAGCTTAGTCCACGAGCAGTACTTC CASSLVHEQYF
TRBJ2-7 TRBD2 few TRBV20-1 TGCAGTGCTAGCGGGAGGGCCAGGTACGAGCAGTACTTC CSASGRARYEQYF
TRBJ2-1 - many TRBV4-1 TGCGCCAGCAGCCACGGGTTAGAGCAGTTCTTC CASSHGLEQFF
TRBJ2-3 - few TRBV25-1 TGTGCCAGCAGTGAAAGTTTCCTGCCTACAGATACGCAGTATTTT CASSESFLPTDTQYF
TRBJ2-1 TRBD1 few TRBV28 TGTGCCAGCAGTTTATTTGGGGGGACAGGGGAGTTCTTC CASSLFGGTGEFF
TRBJ1-6 TRBD1 - TRBV9 TGTGCCAGCAGCGTAGAGGACGGGACAGCTTCACCCCTCCACTTT CASSVEDGTASPLHF
TRBJ2-1 - - TRBV20-1 TGCAGTGCTAGAGATCTCGGCTACTCCTACAATGAGCAGTTCTTC CSARDLGYSYNEQFF
TRBJ1-6 TRBD1 few TRBV28 TGTGCCAGCAGTTTAGGGGCAGGGGGTAATTCACCCCTCCACTTT CASSLGAGGNSPLHF
TRBJ2-1 TRBD1 - TRBV30 TGTGCCTGGAGCTGGGGACAGGGGATATACAATGAGCAGTTCTTC CAWSWGQGIYNEQFF
TRBJ2-3 TRBD1 - TRBV7-6 TGTGCCGTTAGCTTAGGACAGGCGCCGTCAGATACGCAGTATTTT CAVSLGQAPSDTQYF
TRBJ2-3 - - TRBV2 TGTGCCAGCAGTGAACCTGGGTCGCCGACAGATACGCAGTATTTT CASSEPGSPTDTQYF
TRBJ1-2 TRBD1 - TRBV5-1 TGCGCCAGCAGCTTGGCCTTCCCAGGGGGGGGCTACACCTTC CASSLAFPGGGYTF
TRBJ1-1 TRBD1 - TRBV20-1 TGCAGTGCTAGAGATCTCGGACAGGGGTTCGAAGCTTTCTTT CSARDLGQGFEAFF
TRBJ1-3 - few TRBV9 TGTGCCAGCAGCGTAGAAGAGCGACCGAGCTCTGGAAACACCATATATTTT CASSVEERPSSGNTIYF
TRBJ2-3 - - TRBV12-3/TRBV12-4 TGTGCCAGCAACCCAACCCTTGGATCAGATACGCAGTATTTT CASNPTLGSDTQYF
TRBJ2-2 - many TRBV12-3/TRBV12-4 TGTGCCAGCAGTTTCGGACACAACACCGGGGAGCTGTTTTTT CASSFGHNTGELFF
TRBJ2-7 - - TRBV6-2/TRBV6-3 TGTGCCAGCAGTTACTCGATCTACGAGCAGTACTTC CASSYSIYEQYF